The rows below give T cell receptor beta chains drawn from one sample of a study of blood T cell repertoires in COVID-19. Using immunoSEQ multiplex PCR, the repertoire was profiled, and TCRdb retains in-frame clones only, with some absent. The table records around 300,000 clones, about 90% of them present only once. Sequencing was carried out using PBMCs or T cells enriched from blood (not recorded which). These receptors originate from a man between 25 and 39 years old who had recovered from COVID-19. CDR3s include the opening cysteine and the closing phenylalanine or tryptophan. Fields, in order: V gene, clone size, D gene, J gene, CDR3 protein, CDR3 DNA. D genes are given only for firm matches. Clone size appears in some rows only: once, few, many, or a class for an expanded clone.

TRBV4-1	-	TRBD2	TRBJ2-1	CASSQAPSGSLPPSYNEQFF	TGCGCCAGCAGCCAAGCCCCTAGCGGGAGCCTACCACCCTCCTACAATGAGCAGTTCTTC
TRBV4-1	few	-	TRBJ1-2	CASSQENRNYGYTF	TGCGCCAGCAGCCAGGAGAACCGGAACTATGGCTACACCTTC
TRBV5-1	-	-	TRBJ1-1	CASSLVTGGNTEAFF	TGCGCCAGCAGCTTGGTTACGGGTGGGAACACTGAAGCTTTCTTT
TRBV24-1	-	TRBD1	TRBJ2-3	CATSDRPGPGGASDTQYF	TGTGCCACCAGTGACCGTCCCGGTCCAGGGGGCGCCTCAGATACGCAGTATTTT
TRBV2	-	-	TRBJ1-2	CAIESGHGYTF	TGTGCCATCGAGTCAGGGCATGGCTACACCTTC
TRBV18	-	TRBD1	TRBJ2-7	CASSPYRGPYEQYF	TGTGCCAGCTCACCATACAGGGGGCCCTACGAGCAGTACTTC
TRBV11-3	once	TRBD1	TRBJ2-1	CASSAHHLGGGNEQFF	TGTGCCAGCAGCGCACACCATTTAGGGGGCGGCAATGAGCAGTTCTTC
TRBV23-1	once	-	TRBJ1-1	CASSQSMQDSNTDWVTEAFF	TGCGCCAGCAGTCAATCGATGCAGGATTCGAACACTGATTGGGTCACTGAAGCTTTCTTT
TRBV5-1	-	-	TRBJ2-1	CASSFLGSSGLGNEQFF	TGCGCCAGCAGCTTTTTAGGCAGCAGCGGATTGGGCAATGAGCAGTTCTTC
TRBV3-1/TRBV3-2	-	-	TRBJ1-2	CASSPFGRADYGYTF	TGTGCCAGCAGCCCGTTCGGGAGGGCCGATTATGGCTACACCTTC
TRBV7-9	-	TRBD2	TRBJ2-1	CASSLVSGGAGEQFF	TGTGCCAGCAGCTTAGTCAGCGGGGGGGCAGGAGAGCAGTTCTTC
TRBV24-1	-	-	TRBJ2-3	CATSGGWGGATDTQYF	TGTGCCACAAGTGGGGGATGGGGGGGGGCGACAGATACGCAGTATTTT
TRBV3-1/TRBV3-2	-	TRBD2	TRBJ2-1	CASSQGLAGGSQFF	TGTGCCAGCAGCCAAGGACTAGCGGGGGGGTCGCAGTTCTTC
TRBV28	-	TRBD1	TRBJ1-5	CASNPTGRRQPQHF	TGTGCCAGCAACCCGACAGGGCGGCGGCAGCCCCAGCATTTT
TRBV19	-	TRBD1	TRBJ1-4	CASSPGTGANEKLFF	TGTGCCAGTAGTCCAGGGACAGGAGCTAATGAAAAACTGTTTTTT
TRBV30	once	TRBD1	TRBJ2-3	CARSDRDRDTDTQYF	TGTGCTCGGTCCGACCGGGACAGGGACACAGATACGCAGTATTTT
TRBV10-2	-	-	TRBJ1-5	CASSNLGGNQPQHF	TGCGCCAGCAGTAATCTGGGGGGAAACCAGCCCCAGCATTTT
TRBV5-5	-	-	TRBJ2-3	CASSSKSTGQPAQYF	TGTGCCAGCAGCTCCAAATCAACGGGACAACCCGCGCAGTATTTT
TRBV18	-	TRBD1	TRBJ2-7	CASSPADRDHYEQYF	TGTGCCAGCTCACCTGCGGACAGGGACCACTACGAGCAGTACTTC
TRBV3-1/TRBV3-2	-	-	TRBJ1-2	CASSPGHSNYGYTF	TGTGCCAGCAGCCCTGGACATTCTAACTATGGCTACACCTTC